This T cell receptor beta chain was captured in a study of T cells after yellow fever vaccination (dated by TCRdb to about 2019). Study-wide context: The SMART-Seq v4 Ultra Low Input RNA kit was used to prepare libraries from fractions with low cell numbers. To follow T-cell clones before and after primary and booster YFV17D yellow fever vaccination, bulk TCR alpha and beta repertoires were sequenced over time. The cohort comprised two healthy male donors, one aged 18 to 30 and one aged 30 to 40 years. Blood samples were taken at several timepoints before and after primary and secondary immunization, and bulk PBMC replicates and cell subsets were isolated.

The label giving this sample's treatment or condition can be read as: live attenuated yellow fever vaccine strain. A standard Ficoll-Paque protocol was used to isolate PBMCs from peripheral blood. Dynabeads CD4 and CD8 positive selection kits were used to isolate CD4 and CD8 T-cell fractions. TriZol was used to extract RNA from bulk PBMCs, from CD4 and CD8 fractions, and from dextramer-positive and dextramer-negative fractions. Via the germline V gene, CDR1 is MNHEY and CDR2 SVGAGI. Trimming removed 2 bases from V and 2 bases from J; the gene matches leave 5 bases unexplained. Including cysteine and phenylalanine, the CDR3 has 15 amino acids. The CDR3 DNA has 45 bases and is translated from base 1. This clonotype appeared a few times. Its antigen remains unidentified. No quality values exist for individual bases; no much larger clone is one base distant. What the authors observed across the whole study: Because only two donors were included in the study, the extent to which the findings can be generalized is limited. Compared with the primary T-cell response, the secondary T-cell response was weaker but faster, peaking on day 5 rather than day 15. After the booster, most clones that had expanded after primary vaccination were detected again (nearly 97% of CD4 and about 88% of CD8), suggesting broad maintenance of memory. Because abundant contaminating clonotypes from the bulk population could be contained in FACS-sorted repertoires, computational filtering was required. A small share of clonotypes was detected in both CD4 and CD8 compartments, with the overlap likely arising from convergent recombination.

TCR cDNA was synthesized by 5'RACE template switching, which introduced a universal primer site and unique molecular identifiers. Priming of cDNA synthesis was performed from both the TCR alpha and TCR beta constant segments. Library amplification used two PCR steps, and the second PCR step added sample barcodes and sequencing adapters. Sequencing of libraries was performed on Illumina HiSeq 2500 (2x100 bp) or NovaSeq (2x150 bp). The authors processed their data as follows. Reads were demultiplexed and collapsed into UMI consensus sequences with MIGEC, and V(D)J alignment was performed with MiXCR. Clonotypes responding to the vaccine were identified with edgeR on replicate PBMC samples, with the criteria of FDR below 0.01 and a log2 fold change above 5 up to day 15. Each bulk clonotype received a CD4 or CD8 identity based on whether the sequenced CD4 or CD8 repertoire contained that clonotype at higher abundance. The public sequencing data were trimmed at Q25 with fastp and processed into clonotypes with MiXCR by TCRdb, which kept only in-frame beta chains. Entries that share a CDR3 protein sequence are merged under the most common genes and DNA. The V and J calls and clone size are TCRdb's, not the authors'. The sample contains about 58,000 distinct CDR3 sequences, approximately 6.5% of them found a single time. The top ten constitute around two fifths of the sample.

The starting material was CD8+ T cells sorted from PBMCs, obtained on the day of the first yellow fever vaccination. This sequence uses TRBV6-5 and TRBJ1-2, with 7 bases matching TRBD1. The TCR comes from a man younger than 30 who received the YFV17D yellow fever vaccine. The CDR3 protein is CASSYVEGQNYGYTF. At the DNA level, the sequence is TGTGCCAGCAGTTACGTGGAGGGACAGAACTATGGCTACACCTTC.